Following are 32 T cell receptor beta chains from one sample sequenced in a study of T-cell reconstitution after alpha-beta-depleted transplantation in children. Unique molecular identifiers were incorporated into the prepared TCRbeta library. TCRdb called the PCR reads again in MiXCR, with one record for every CDR3 protein. The sample has roughly 670,000 distinct CDR3 sequences, around 13% seen once. This specimen consisted of PBMCs, obtained before TCRalphabeta/CD19-depleted stem cell transplant. Receptor source: a girl aged 2 to 10 with congenital amegakaryocytic thrombocytopenia, due to receive a stem cell transplant.

This chain connects TRBV29-1 to TRBJ1-2; D is unclear. Trimming removed 4 bases from V and 7 bases from J, with 13 bases in between. There are 12 residues in the CDR3. CDR1 is SQVTM, CDR2 ANQGSEA, per germline. In nucleotides, the CDR3 is TGCAGCGTTGTTATAGGGTCGGGTGGCTACACCTTC. Its protein is CSVVIGSGGYTF.

In its sample, this clonotype was seen a few times. The chain links TRBV5-1 to TRBJ1-3, with a tentative D call TRBD1 (5 bases). This CDR3 region has 15 residues. V lost 4 bases and J lost 2, with 13 bases in between. Germline assignment: CDR1 SGHRS and CDR2 YFSETQ. CDR3 protein: CASSSGAATGNTIYF. Written as DNA, the CDR3 is TGCGCCAGCAGCAGCGGGGCAGCGACTGGAAACACCATATATTTT. The complete variable domain, with remaining parts taken from reference TRBV5-1 and TRBJ1-3, reads KAGVTQTPRYLIKTRGQQVTLSCSPISGHRSVSWYQQTPGQGLQFLFEYFSETQRNKGNFPGRFSGRQFSNSRSEMNVSTLELGDSALYLCASSSGAATGNTIYFGEGSWLTVV.

Of note for this clonotype: One end of the junction does not line up with germline, which may come from a read error. This chain links TRBV29-1 with TRBJ1-2, with TRBD1 matching over 7 bases. This CDR3 region has 14 residues. Germline V lookup: CDR1 SQVTM, CDR2 ANQGSEA. CDR3 region: CSVGRDRMNRGYTF. In DNA, the CDR3 is TGCAGCGTGGGAAGGGACAGAATGAACCGTGGCTACACCTTT. The complete variable domain, with remaining parts taken from reference TRBV29-1 and TRBJ1-2, reads SAVISQKPSRDICQRGTSLTIQCQVDSQVTMMFWYRQQPGQSLTLIATANQGSEATYESGFVIDKFPISRPNLTFSTLTVSNMSPEDSSIYLCSVGRDRMNRGYTFGSGTRLTVV.

This clonotype showed up many times. This CDR3 is CSARDRSTYEQYF. CDR3 sequence (DNA): TGCAGTGCCAGGGACAGGAGTACCTACGAGCAGTACTTC. This rearrangement joins TRBV20-1 to TRBJ2-7, with 8 bases matching TRBD1. The CDR3 runs to 13 residues. V was pared by 6 bases and J by 2 bases, with 6 bases of the junction left unmatched. Looked up from germline, CDR1 is DFQATT and CDR2 is SNEGSKA (reference sequence).

This clonotype was detected many times. This chain uses TRBV29-1 with TRBJ2-1, with 9 bases lining up with TRBD2. J lost 4 bases, V lost 8 bases, and 18 bases had no gene match. This CDR3 region has 17 residues. Germline-derived CDR1 and CDR2 are SQVTM and ANQGSEA. The CDR3 DNA is TGCAGCCTTTCCCCCCTTTTTAGCGGGAGTCATTACAATGAGCAGTTCTTC. It encodes CSLSPLFSGSHYNEQFF.

This clonotype was seen ten or more times. The chain uses TRBV12-3 or TRBV12-4 and TRBJ2-7; TRBD1 aligns across 8 bases. The CDR3 consists of 17 residues. Trimming at V came to 5 bases and at J to 3 bases, leaving 15 bases not matched to a gene. CDR3 sequence reads: CASSLTYRTGKFYEQYF. The CDR3 DNA is TGTGCCAGCAGTCTCACCTACCGGACAGGGAAATTCTACGAGCAGTACTTC.

The rearrangement joins TRBV27 to TRBJ2-5; D call uncertain. CDR3 length equals 15 residues. Germline-derived CDR1 and CDR2 are MNHEY and SMNVEV (reference sequence). The V gene lost 7 bases and the J gene lost 2 bases, with 17 bases spanning the gap. CDR3 loop: CASMLFLSSQETQYF. CDR3 DNA sequence: TGTGCCAGCATGCTTTTCCTAAGCAGTCAAGAGACCCAGTACTTC.

For this clonotype: A much larger clone is a single base away; this may be a read error. V usage is TRBV12-3 or TRBV12-4 and J usage is TRBJ2-1, with no clear D. The CDR3 is 15 amino acids. The chain's CDR3 is CASSYGGFSHNEQFF. CDR3 DNA sequence: TGTGCCAGCAGCTACGGTGGGTTCTCCCACAATGAGCAGTTCTTC.

The chain uses TRBV12-5 and TRBJ2-7; 12 bases agree with TRBD2. Losses at the gene ends were 1 base for V and 5 bases for J; bases not matched to a gene: 9. This CDR3 spans 17 amino acids. CDR1 is LGHNT and CDR2 is FRNRAP in the germline V gene. CDR3 in DNA: TGTGCTAGTGGTTTGGGGACTAGCGGGACGGCGGCCCACGAGCAGTACTTC. As protein: CASGLGTSGTAAHEQYF.

This clonotype was picked up many times. The junction departs from the called germline gene at one end, perhaps through a read error. The genes are TRBV7-6 and TRBJ2-1; possibly TRBD1 or TRBD2 for D (5 bases each). The germline CDR1 and CDR2 sequences are SGHVS and FNYEAQ. This CDR3 has 13 residues. The CDR3 DNA is TGTGCCAGCAGCTTAGCCTCTAGCCAGGGTGGGGTCTTC. Translation: CASSLASSQGGVF.

This chain uses TRBV5-1 with TRBJ1-1; D unresolved. Between the trimmed V and J ends, which lost 5 bases and 1 base, there was a span of 9 bases. CDR3 length: 13 residues. Germline V gives CDR1 SGHRS, CDR2 YFSETQ. CDR3: CASRQNPNTEAFF. In DNA form, the CDR3 reads TGCGCCAGCAGACAGAACCCGAACACTGAAGCTTTCTTT.

About this clonotype: One end of the junction is discordant with germline, which a read error may explain. The genes are TRBV9 and TRBJ1-3, with 8 positions matching TRBD1. The CDR3 loop spans 17 amino acids. The germline gives CDR1 SGDLS, CDR2 YYNGEE. CDR3 in amino acids: CACSNNLGQGTGNTIYF. CDR3 sequence (DNA): TGTGCCTGCAGCAACAACTTAGGACAGGGAACTGGAAACACCATATATTTT.

This clonotype was counted at least ten times. The chain carries TRBV10-3 and TRBJ1-1, with TRBD1 matching 7 bases. V lost 3 bases and J lost 5; bases outside the gene matches: 21. The germline CDR1 and CDR2 sequences are ENHRY and SYGVKD. CDR3 length: 19 residues. The CDR3 coding sequence is TGTGCCATCAGTGATCACGAAGGACAGGCTTTTCGGTGGGTTACTGAAGCTTTCTTT. Amino acid sequence: CAISDHEGQAFRWVTEAFF.

This clonotype was recorded a few times. The junction and the germline gene differ at one end; a read error may be behind it. The chain employs TRBV29-1 and TRBJ1-4; TRBD1 aligns across 9 bases. The germline CDR1 and CDR2 sequences are SQVTM and ANQGSEA. The CDR3 contains 14 residues. The CDR3 DNA reads TGCAGCATTGAGGTGCGACAGGGGGACAGGAAACTGTTTTTT. It specifies CSIEVRQGDRKLFF.

Turning to this clonotype: At one end the junction does not follow the germline gene, possibly because of a read error. V gene TRBV5-5 combines with J gene TRBJ1-2; D gene ambiguous. Germline V gene sequence: CDR1 SGHKS, CDR2 YYEKEE (reference sequence). CDR3 length: 13 residues. The CDR3 spells CASSSLTHYGYTF. Written as DNA, the CDR3 is TGTGCCAGCAGCTCCCTGACTCACTACGGCTACACCTTC.

This clonotype was detected ten times or more. This chain joins TRBV7-6 and TRBJ2-7; no clear D gene. Germline CDR1 SGHVS, CDR2 FNYEAQ. CDR3 length: 16 residues. Deletions cut 3 bases from V and 0 bases from J, with 15 bases between. CDR3 sequence reads: CASSLGIRRSSYEQYF. DNA of the CDR3: TGTGCCAGCAGCTTGGGGATTCGTAGGAGCTCCTACGAGCAGTACTTC.

The chain has TRBV20-1 and TRBJ1-1; D unclear. This CDR3 is 13 amino acids long. Trimming removed 0 bases at V and 1 base at J, with 6 bases between. Germline V lookup: CDR1 DFQATT, CDR2 SNEGSKA (reference sequence). For the CDR3, the DNA is TGCAGTGCTAGAGATCTGGGGAACACTGAAGCTTTCTTT. This gives the protein CSARDLGNTEAFF.

The chain combines TRBV19 with TRBJ2-7; D is uncertain. Germline-derived CDR1 and CDR2 are LNHDA and SQIVND (reference sequence). The V and J ends lost 3 bases and 1 base respectively, with 7 bases between them. The CDR3 totals 13 residues. DNA for the CDR3: TGTGCCAGTAGTATTCCCGGATCCTACGAGCAGTACTTC. Amino acids: CASSIPGSYEQYF.

This clonotype was seen more than once but under ten times. The V gene is TRBV15, the J gene TRBJ2-7; possible D gene TRBD1, 6 bases. The CDR3 is 18 amino acids. V gave up 2 bases and J gave up 4 bases, with 24 bases separating them. Germline V gene sequence: CDR1 LNHNV, CDR2 YYDKDF (reference sequence). The CDR3 loop reads CATSRNIAPSNREYEQYF. Written as DNA, the CDR3 is TGTGCCACCAGCAGAAATATAGCACCCTCTAACAGGGAGTACGAGCAGTACTTC. The full variable domain, its missing parts supplied by reference TRBV15 and TRBJ2-7, is DAMVIQNPRYQVTQFGKPVTLSCSQTLNHNVMYWYQQKSSQAPKLLFHYYDKDFNNEADTPDNFQSRRPNTSFCFLDIRSPGLGDTAMYLCATSRNIAPSNREYEQYFGPGTRLTVT.

The table lists this clonotype with many counts. The V and J genes are TRBV11-1 and TRBJ2-7; tentative D call: TRBD2 (5 bases). This CDR3 spans 14 amino acids. Germline values: CDR1 SGHAT, CDR2 FQDESV (reference sequence). Trimming shortened V by 4 bases and J by 5 bases, and 15 bases separated the two germline ends. The CDR3 bases are TGTGCCAGCAGCTACCGCAGGCTGGAGGACGAGCAGTACTTC. Its protein is CASSYRRLEDEQYF.

This clonotype was detected a few times. This rearrangement joins TRBV27 to TRBJ2-5, with 7 bases fitting TRBD1. The V segment lost 2 bases and the J segment 5 bases; nucleotides outside the gene matches: 8. The CDR3 covers 15 residues. Germline V gene lookup returns CDR1 MNHEY and CDR2 SMNVEV (reference sequence). The CDR3 is CASSLSPGQMETQYF. For the CDR3, the DNA is TGTGCCAGCAGTTTAAGCCCGGGACAGATGGAGACCCAGTACTTC.

This clonotype has a handful of counts. The chain uses TRBV19 and TRBJ1-5; D gene ambiguous. CDR3 size: 13 residues. Looked up from germline, CDR1 is LNHDA and CDR2 is SQIVND (reference sequence). V was cut by 3 bases and J by 5 bases, with 8 bases left in between. CDR3 residues: CASSIMEDQPQHF. The CDR3 nucleotides read TGTGCCAGTAGTATCATGGAAGATCAGCCCCAGCATTTT.

On this clonotype: A read error may explain this, as a much larger clone is one base away. The chain's CDR3 is CATKDAYLRDQYF. CDR3 coding DNA: TGTGCCACGAAAGATGCATACCTGAGGGATCAGTACTTC. The chain is built from TRBV10-3 and TRBJ2-7; possibly TRBD2 for D (5 bases). V was trimmed by 10 bases and J by 10 bases, leaving 23 bases between them. Germline-derived CDR1 and CDR2 are ENHRY and SYGVKD. This CDR3 contains 13 residues.

This clonotype has just a few counts. This chain uses TRBV5-1 with TRBJ2-1; 7 nucleotides line up with TRBD1. CDR3 length: 15 amino acids. The V segment lost 0 bases and the J segment 7 bases; nucleotides outside the gene matches: 7. Germline CDR1 reads SGHRS; CDR2 reads YFSETQ. CDR3 loop: CASSLVRDSRNEQFF. CDR3 bases: TGCGCCAGCAGCTTGGTACGGGACAGTCGAAATGAGCAGTTCTTC.

This clonotype has only a few counts. This chain connects TRBV20-1 to TRBJ1-5, with 9 bases identical to TRBD1. The V and J ends lost 2 bases and 7 bases, in that order; junction bases with no gene match: 12. Germline CDR1 is DFQATT and CDR2 is SNEGSKA (reference sequence). This CDR3 spans 16 amino acids. Here the CDR3 DNA reads TGCAGTGCTAGAAGGAGGGGGGGACAGGGTCAACAGCCCCAGCATTTT. This translates into CSARRRGGQGQQPQHF.

The chain employs TRBV19 and TRBJ2-2; D uncertain. The V gene lost 6 bases and the J gene lost 5 bases, with 13 bases spanning the gap. Germline loops: CDR1 LNHDA, CDR2 SQIVND (reference sequence). CDR3 length equals 14 residues. CDR3 loop: CASRPLLETGELFF. Here the CDR3 DNA reads TGTGCCAGTAGGCCGCTTCTAGAAACCGGGGAGCTGTTTTTT.

This clonotype was picked up many times. V is TRBV29-1 and J is TRBJ2-2; D ambiguous. This CDR3 comprises 12 residues. CDR1 is SQVTM and CDR2 is ANQGSEA in the germline V gene. Trimming cost V 5 bases and J 3 bases, with 7 bases left between them. CDR3 bases: TGCAGCGTTAGCCGAGACACCGGGGAGCTGTTTTTT. Protein product: CSVSRDTGELFF.

This clonotype turned up a few times. The chain uses TRBV10-2 and TRBJ2-1, with D possibly matching TRBD2 (6 bases). V was pared by 1 base and J by 10 bases, with 11 bases between. Germline CDR1 and CDR2: WSHSY and SAAADI. CDR3 length: 13 residues. This CDR3 reads CASSEFGTSEQFF. CDR3 DNA: TGCGCCAGCAGTGAGTTCGGGACTTCGGAGCAGTTCTTC.

This clonotype has only a few counts. This sequence joins TRBV29-1 and TRBJ2-2; D perhaps matches TRBD2 (5 bases). CDR1 SQVTM and CDR2 ANQGSEA come from the germline V gene. This CDR3 region has 13 residues. V gave up 3 bases and J gave up 3 bases, with 8 bases separating them. The CDR3 DNA is TGCAGCGTTGATTGGGGAGACACCGGGGAGCTGTTTTTT. This translates into CSVDWGDTGELFF.

This clonotype appeared many times. The rearrangement uses TRBV20-1 and TRBJ1-5; D gene unclear. V was clipped by 3 bases and J by 3 bases, with 12 bases between them. The germline gives CDR1 DFQATT, CDR2 SNEGSKA (reference sequence). There are 14 residues in the CDR3. CDR3 sequence: CSARVGFDNQPQHF. CDR3 DNA sequence: TGCAGTGCTAGGGTGGGTTTCGACAATCAGCCCCAGCATTTT.

The chain employs TRBV20-1 and TRBJ2-1, with 9 nucleotides matching TRBD1. The CDR3 is made up of 14 amino acids. With V trimmed by 5 bases and J by 7 bases, 9 bases remained unmatched. CDR1 and CDR2 from the germline V gene are DFQATT and SNEGSKA (reference sequence). The CDR3 DNA is TGCAGTGCTTTACACAGGGGGCTGGTTAATGAGCAGTTCTTC. Its translation: CSALHRGLVNEQFF.

In its sample, this clonotype was seen a few times. This rearrangement joins TRBV4-1 to TRBJ1-4; unclear D gene. Looked up from germline, CDR1 is MGHRA and CDR2 is YSYEKL. CDR3 size: 17 residues. V was clipped by 0 bases and J by 0 bases, with 11 bases between them. CDR3 amino acids: CASSQDSRVSTNEKLFF. The CDR3 DNA reads TGCGCCAGCAGCCAAGATAGTCGGGTGTCAACTAATGAAAAACTGTTTTTT.